A selection of T cell receptor beta chains follows, all from one sample in a study of blood T cell repertoires in COVID-19. Sequenced by immunoSEQ multiplex PCR; TCRdb stores in-frame clones only, minus some. The table records around 200,000 clones, more than 70% of them present only once. The sequenced sample was peripheral blood. The receptors were gathered from a woman of 80 years or more with active or convalescent COVID-19. The CDR3 runs from the conserved cysteine through the conserved F or W.

CDR3: CASSPQGVGNNEQFF
J: TRBJ2-1
V: TRBV9

CDR3: CASSQDGGAEQYF
J: TRBJ2-7
V: TRBV4-3

CDR3: CASFQAGGEKLFF
J: TRBJ1-4
V: TRBV6-5

CDR3: CASSPGTSYNEQFF
J: TRBJ2-1
V: TRBV14

CDR3: CASSYDSWGGTEAFF
J: TRBJ1-1
V: TRBV6-5

CDR3: CASSELAGSTDTQYF
J: TRBJ2-3
V: TRBV28

CDR3: CASSLPMTGEGQYF
J: TRBJ2-3
V: TRBV5-6

CDR3: CASSPPQGLAKNIQYF
J: TRBJ2-4
V: TRBV18

CDR3: CAISLDRGPNTGELFF
J: TRBJ2-2
V: TRBV10-3

CDR3: CASSLDRMNTEAFF
J: TRBJ1-1
V: TRBV5-1

CDR3: CAITKLAGTGDMDGYTF
J: TRBJ1-2
V: TRBV10-3

CDR3: CASSLWDRGYEQYF
J: TRBJ2-7
V: TRBV11-1

CDR3: CASSPDGPTTNQPQHF
J: TRBJ1-5
V: TRBV7-2

CDR3: CASSSLAVGEKLFF
J: TRBJ1-4
V: TRBV27

CDR3: CASSQRLGLSDGYTF
J: TRBJ1-2
V: TRBV3-1/TRBV3-2

CDR3: CASSFNPGNSYEQYF
J: TRBJ2-7
V: TRBV5-5

CDR3: CASSLGHTRSTDTQYF
J: TRBJ2-3
V: TRBV4-1

CDR3: CASSTDSPAYNEQFF
J: TRBJ2-1
V: TRBV4-1

CDR3: CASSKDGTIFEGYTF
J: TRBJ1-2
V: TRBV6-5

CDR3: CASSPRTGGLQPEAFF
J: TRBJ1-1
V: TRBV13

CDR3: CASSYGAETYGYTF
J: TRBJ1-2
V: TRBV6-6

CDR3: CASSEFLNYGYTF
J: TRBJ1-2
V: TRBV6-1

CDR3: CASSLAGGAVVDQPQHF
J: TRBJ1-5
V: TRBV5-1

CDR3: CASKFQGVAEKLFF
J: TRBJ1-4
V: TRBV27

CDR3: CASSVTGNGGELFF
J: TRBJ2-2
V: TRBV5-1

CDR3: CASSLTGSPEVGYTF
J: TRBJ1-2
V: TRBV5-1

CDR3: CASSQGTGVDFNSPLHF
J: TRBJ1-6
V: TRBV5-1

CDR3: CASSTARRYTSGNTIYF
J: TRBJ1-3
V: TRBV9

CDR3: CASSLGAAGNFF
J: TRBJ2-1
V: TRBV28

CDR3: CASSPPQASALNEKLFF
J: TRBJ1-4
V: TRBV19

CDR3: CASSPLSSYNEQFF
J: TRBJ2-1
V: TRBV4-1

CDR3: CASGNEILRGVTDTQYF
J: TRBJ2-3
V: TRBV19

CDR3: CASSGMTGAKTQYF
J: TRBJ2-5
V: TRBV5-4

CDR3: CASSNEDRPSGELFF
J: TRBJ2-2
V: TRBV7-9

CDR3: CAISTGTAINSPLHF
J: TRBJ1-6
V: TRBV10-3

CDR3: CASSSAGQGVGDTQYF
J: TRBJ2-3
V: TRBV5-1

CDR3: CASTKSGTPHEQYF
J: TRBJ2-7
V: TRBV10-2

CDR3: CASSVGQDLTDTQYF
J: TRBJ2-3
V: TRBV9

CDR3: CSARGVVNEKLFF
J: TRBJ1-4
V: TRBV29-1

CDR3: CASRISGGASDTQYF
J: TRBJ2-3
V: TRBV5-4

CDR3: CASSQIAGLAGSEQYF
J: TRBJ2-7
V: TRBV4-3

CDR3: CATGLADTQYF
J: TRBJ2-3
V: TRBV15

CDR3: CASRMGGQGATDTQYF
J: TRBJ2-3
V: TRBV2

CDR3: CASSLNAGAEELFF
J: TRBJ2-2
V: TRBV18

CDR3: CASTHPPSQGYGYTF
J: TRBJ1-2
V: TRBV28

CDR3: CASSTRDRVRGYTF
J: TRBJ1-2
V: TRBV19

CDR3: CASSQDLNGAYEQYF
J: TRBJ2-7
V: TRBV4-3

CDR3: CASSLRRAFRNTIYF
J: TRBJ1-3
V: TRBV28

CDR3: CASSAGQKTGELFF
J: TRBJ2-2
V: TRBV10-1